The 14 T cell receptor beta chains presented below share a single source sample, sequenced in a study of T cells in Graves' hyperthyroidism and ophthalmopathy. The source material, RNA transcripts, was used to amplify TCR beta CDR3 regions. RT-PCR in the first round (using the HTBI primer set) targeted the TCR CDR3. MiXCR, run by TCRdb on the multiplex PCR reads, gives a single entry per CDR3 protein. Among more than 350,000 distinct CDR3 sequences listed, 13% to 15% were seen once. Sequenced input: blood. The receptors shown here come from a woman aged 55-75 years with Graves' ophthalmopathy.

This clonotype was seen ten or more times. This rearrangement joins TRBV28 to TRBJ2-7; 8 bases align to TRBD1. CDR1 and CDR2 from the germline V gene are MDHEN and SYDVKM. The J segment lost 3 bases and the V segment lost 11 bases, leaving 3 bases of the junction unmatched. This CDR3 comprises 11 residues. The CDR3 spells CASGTGYEQYF. The CDR3 DNA is TGTGCCTCCGGGACAGGCTACGAGCAGTACTTC.

This clonotype was seen repeatedly, ten times or more. The chain uses TRBV28 and TRBJ2-5, with 7 bases lining up with TRBD2. V shed 6 bases, J shed 5 bases, and the junction held 15 bases outside the gene matches. The CDR3 sequence is 16 residues long. Germline V gene lookup returns CDR1 MDHEN and CDR2 SYDVKM. As DNA, the CDR3 is TGTGCCAGCAGCTTGGGGAGGGGAGCCCTCCGGGAGACCCAGTACTTC. Translated: CASSLGRGALRETQYF.

This clonotype was picked up many times. The V call is TRBV28, the J call TRBJ2-7; 12 nucleotides align to TRBD2. The CDR3 covers 15 residues. Losses at the gene ends were 6 bases for V and 1 base for J; bases not matched to a gene: 4. Germline V gene data show CDR1 as MDHEN and CDR2 as SYDVKM. The CDR3 spells CASSQLAGGSYEQYF. The CDR3 DNA follows: TGTGCCAGCAGCCAGCTAGCGGGAGGGTCCTACGAGCAGTACTTC.

This clonotype was counted many times. The genes are TRBV7-3 and TRBJ2-1; perhaps D is TRBD1 or TRBD2 (5 bases each). Trimming left V 5 bases short and J 7 bases short, with 12 bases between. Per the germline V gene, CDR1 is SGHTA and CDR2 is FQGTGA. The CDR3 totals 13 residues. The CDR3 loop is CASSRGVGNEQFF. The CDR3 DNA reads as TGTGCCAGCAGCCGAGGGGTGGGAAATGAGCAGTTCTTC.

The V and J genes are TRBV2 and TRBJ2-7, with D uncertain. V lost 1 base and J lost 4, with 11 bases in between. Germline CDR1 and CDR2: SNHLY and FYNNEI. This CDR3 is built from 14 residues. CDR3 bases: TGTGCCAGCAGTGAAGTCGCGGACCAATACGAGCAGTACTTC. Its translation: CASSEVADQYEQYF. The whole variable domain, filled in from reference TRBV2 and TRBJ2-7, reads EPEVTQTPSHQVTQMGQEVILRCVPISNHLYFYWYRQILGQKVEFLVSFYNNEISEKSEIFDDQFSVERPDGSNFTLKIRSTKLEDSAMYFCASSEVADQYEQYFGPGTRLTVT.

On this clonotype: A read error may account for a junction end that differs from germline. The genes are TRBV24-1 and TRBJ1-1, with no clear D. This CDR3 has 20 amino acids. Germline values: CDR1 KGHDR, CDR2 SFDVKD. The CDR3 nucleotides read TGTACCACCAGTGATTTGTTAAGGTCGTGGCGGGCCCCTGAGGACACTGAAGCTTTCTTT. This gives the protein CTTSDLLRSWRAPEDTEAFF.

The chain combines TRBV20-1 with TRBJ2-5; TRBD1 is a possible D gene (5 bases). Germline V gene data show CDR1 as DFQATT and CDR2 as SNEGSKA (reference sequence). This CDR3 is 12 amino acids long. Trimming removed 4 bases at V and 1 base at J, with 7 bases between. CDR3 coding DNA: TGCAGTGCTATTAGGGGCCAAGAGACCCAGTACTTC. Its translation: CSAIRGQETQYF.

Turning to this clonotype: Since a much larger clone is just one base distant, this may be a read error. The chain joins TRBV28 to TRBJ2-7, with D hard to call. CDR1 and CDR2 from the germline V gene are MDHEN and SYDVKM. The length of the CDR3 is 14 residues. V was pared by 5 bases and J by 2 bases, with 13 bases between. CDR3 DNA sequence: TGTGCCAGCAGTCTCTCGCGGTTAACCTACGAGCAGTACTTC. It is translated as CASSLSRLTYEQYF.

The rearrangement uses TRBV2 and TRBJ1-6, with 8 bases aligning to TRBD1. Trimming cost V 6 bases and J 7 bases; bases outside gene matches: 5. Germline-derived CDR1 and CDR2 are SNHLY and FYNNEI. The CDR3 has 14 amino acids. CDR3 sequence (DNA): TGTGCCAGCAGACAGGACAGGGAAAATTCACCCCTCCACTTT. This sequence encodes CASRQDRENSPLHF.

A remark on this clonotype: It may be a read error: a sequence one base away is much more abundant. The chain has TRBV2 and TRBJ2-7; a weak D match, TRBD1 (5 bases). The V end lost 7 bases, the J end lost 1 base, and 14 bases lay between the germline ends. The CDR3 is 14 residues long. The germline CDR1 and CDR2 sequences are SNHLY and FYNNEI. The CDR3 DNA reads as TGTGCCAGCAAGCCGACAGCAGAGTCCTACGAGCAGTACTTC. Its protein product is CASKPTAESYEQYF.

In this sample, this clonotype turned up a few times. This chain uses TRBV28 with TRBJ1-1; possibly TRBD1 for D (6 bases). Germline assignment: CDR1 MDHEN and CDR2 SYDVKM. Trimming removed 6 bases from V and 10 bases from J, with 15 bases in between. The CDR3 sequence is 12 residues long. The CDR3: CASSSPGRGAFF. The DNA for the CDR3 is TGTGCCAGCAGCTCTCCGGGCAGGGGAGCTTTCTTT.

This clonotype has more than one count but fewer than ten. The V call is TRBV29-1, the J call TRBJ1-6; D may be TRBD1 (6 bases). V was cut by 3 bases and J by 0 bases, with 9 bases left in between. Germline loops: CDR1 SQVTM, CDR2 ANQGSEA. This CDR3 region has 15 residues. This chain's CDR3 is CSVDGTSSYNSPLHF. The CDR3 DNA is TGCAGCGTTGACGGGACAAGCTCCTATAATTCACCCCTCCACTTT.

This clonotype has a count of ten or more. J is TRBJ1-2 and V is TRBV5-1; tentative D call: TRBD1 (6 bases). The CDR3 is 12 residues long. V lost 0 bases and J lost 8, with 8 bases in between. Germline CDR1 reads SGHRS; CDR2 reads YFSETQ. For the CDR3, the DNA is TGCGCCAGCAGCTTGGTTGGGGGCGGCTACACCTTC. Its translation is CASSLVGGGYTF. Supplemented by reference TRBV5-1 and TRBJ1-2, the full variable domain reads KAGVTQTPRYLIKTRGQQVTLSCSPISGHRSVSWYQQTPGQGLQFLFEYFSETQRNKGNFPGRFSGRQFSNSRSEMNVSTLELGDSALYLCASSLVGGGYTFGSGTRLTVV.

V is TRBV6-1 and J is TRBJ2-3; a possible D gene is TRBD2 (6 bases). Per the germline V gene, CDR1 is MNHNS and CDR2 is SASEGT. V was cut by 6 bases and J by 4 bases, with 23 bases left in between. CDR3 length: 17 amino acids. The CDR3 loop is CASSRRQGGVGPDTQYF. The DNA of the CDR3 is TGTGCCAGCAGCCGAAGACAAGGAGGGGTGGGGCCAGATACGCAGTATTTT.